The next 16 T cell receptor beta chains were all read from a single sample in a study of T cells expressing NK-cell markers. TCRdb re-called the 5' RACE reads and gives one entry per CDR3 protein, without DNA. The sample has about 160,000 distinct CDR3 sequences. Sequencing was performed on blood T cells: a sorted CD56 or NKG2C T cell subset, CD4+ or CD8+ T cells, or bulk PBMC T cells (not recorded which). Every receptor here comes from a woman aged 18 to 75 in good health.

This chain links TRBV6-4 with TRBJ1-5; as DNA is missing, the TRBD1 call by TCRdb cannot be tested. The CDR3 loop spans 19 amino acids. CDR1 MRHNA and CDR2 SNTAGT come from the germline V gene. This CDR3 reads CASSPNPAGGTGFVQPQHF.

The J gene is TRBJ2-2, the V gene TRBV5-1; with no DNA, the TCRdb D assignment of TRBD1 cannot be verified. The CDR3 consists of 14 residues. Germline values: CDR1 SGHRS, CDR2 YFSETQ. This CDR3 is CASSSTGVDGELFF.

The rearrangement links TRBV9 to TRBJ1-2. Germline assignment: CDR1 SGDLS and CDR2 YYNGEE. The CDR3 length is 14 residues. CDR3 sequence reads: CASSVEVGNYGYTF.

The chain carries TRBV20-1 and TRBJ2-2; the D call of TRBD1 rests on TCRdb alone, since no DNA is present to check it. Germline CDR1 reads DFQATT; CDR2 reads SNEGSKA (reference sequence). The CDR3 contains 15 residues. The CDR3 spells CSANPPGRVTGELFF.

The gene calls are TRBV7-2 and TRBJ2-3; TCRdb names TRBD2, which stays unverified in the absence of DNA. The CDR3 is 16 residues long. CDR1 is SGHTA, CDR2 FQGNSA, per germline. The CDR3 sequence is CASSFRSGRSTDTQYF.

The chain carries TRBV2 and TRBJ2-1; the D gene TCRdb calls, TRBD1, cannot be checked with no DNA. Germline V gene lookup returns CDR1 SNHLY and CDR2 FYNNEI. This CDR3 spans 16 amino acids. CDR3 in amino acids: CASTQGQGLSYNEQFF.

The CDR3 here is CSASRTSSDTQYF. This chain uses TRBV20-1 with TRBJ2-3. The CDR3 sequence is 13 residues long. Germline-derived CDR1 and CDR2 are DFQATT and SNEGSKA (reference sequence).

The V gene is TRBV7-2, the J gene TRBJ1-5. Germline CDR1 is SGHTA and CDR2 is FQGNSA. The CDR3 contains 13 residues. The CDR3 is CASSEADNQPQHF.

This chain connects TRBV20-1 to TRBJ2-5. The CDR3 is made up of 14 amino acids. CDR1 is DFQATT, CDR2 SNEGSKA, per germline (reference sequence). The CDR3 loop reads CSARLAVGGETQYF.

V usage is TRBV20-1 and J usage is TRBJ2-3; TCRdb selects TRBD2, and the lack of DNA leaves this call unchecked. CDR3 length equals 18 residues. Germline V gene lookup returns CDR1 DFQATT and CDR2 SNEGSKA (reference sequence). The CDR3 sequence: CSASPRGLAGGGTDTQYF.

The chain has TRBV20-1 and TRBJ2-7; TCRdb designates TRBD1, a call that cannot be tested without DNA. Germline V CDR1 and CDR2: DFQATT, SNEGSKA (reference sequence). The CDR3 length is 16 residues. CDR3 protein: CSARQGTIVSSYEQYF.

The chain uses TRBV24-1 and TRBJ2-2; with no DNA, the TCRdb D assignment of TRBD2 cannot be verified. The CDR3 has 15 residues. Germline CDR1 KGHDR, CDR2 SFDVKD. CDR3 loop: CATSSGGKGPGELFF.

The chain recombines TRBV6-5 with TRBJ2-7. In germline, CDR1 is MNHEY, CDR2 SVGAGI. The length of the CDR3 is 14 residues. This CDR3 is CASSYRQGPYEQYF.

This chain uses TRBV6-1 with TRBJ2-7; TCRdb proposes TRBD2, but this gene call is untestable without DNA. Germline CDR1 MNHNS, CDR2 SASEGT. The CDR3 is 14 amino acids. CDR3 sequence reads: CASSEQGIAYEQYF.

This chain connects TRBV9 to TRBJ2-1; no DNA is available, so the TRBD2 call from TCRdb remains unchecked. Germline lookup yields CDR1 SGDLS and CDR2 YYNGEE. This CDR3 has 15 residues. The CDR3: CASSPGLAEYNEQFF.

The V gene is TRBV20-1, the J gene TRBJ2-1; lacking DNA, the TRBD2 call made by TCRdb goes unchecked. This CDR3 has 14 residues. Germline V gives CDR1 DFQATT, CDR2 SNEGSKA (reference sequence). The CDR3 protein is CSAPLRSSGGEQFF.